These 3 T cell receptor beta chains were sequenced from one sample in a study of molecular identifiers for immune sequencing clone quantification. Using its own MiXCR run on the PCR reads, TCRdb lists one record per CDR3 protein. This table has a few hundred thousand distinct CDR3 sequences, roughly 23% appearing once. Input material: naive CD8+ T cells from blood, with Jurkat cell RNA spiked in. Sample subset: FACS-sorted CD8+CD4-CCR7+CD45RA+ naive T cells. The receptors derive from a human donor in good health. Some libraries in this study had Jurkat cell RNA spiked in.

This clonotype was picked up a small number of times. The chain uses TRBV7-9 and TRBJ2-3; 10 bases agree with TRBD2. Germline CDR1 and CDR2: SEHNR and FQNEAQ (reference sequence). This CDR3 has 20 amino acids. With 5 bases clipped from V and 1 base from J, the junction kept 18 bases outside the gene matches. For the CDR3, the DNA is TGTGCCAGCAGCGAACCCCGGGGAGCGGGGGGGAGGATCGGCACAGATACGCAGTATTTT. Its protein product is CASSEPRGAGGRIGTDTQYF.

There are a few counts of this clonotype. The genes are TRBV12-3 or TRBV12-4 and TRBJ2-1; 7 bases are shared with TRBD1. This CDR3 has 13 amino acids. Unmatched junction bases numbered 4, after V lost 7 bases and J lost 4 bases. CDR3 in amino acids: CASKPGQYNEQFF. The CDR3 DNA reads TGTGCCAGCAAGCCGGGACAGTACAATGAGCAGTTCTTC.

In its sample, this clonotype was seen many times. The chain couples TRBV12-3 or TRBV12-4 to TRBJ2-1; D is unclear. CDR3 size: 14 residues. V lost 4 bases and J 8 bases, leaving 15 bases between the germline ends. CDR3 nucleotides: TGTGCCAGCAGTTCCCGGACCCGAACGGATGAGCAGTTCTTC. Amino acid sequence: CASSSRTRTDEQFF.